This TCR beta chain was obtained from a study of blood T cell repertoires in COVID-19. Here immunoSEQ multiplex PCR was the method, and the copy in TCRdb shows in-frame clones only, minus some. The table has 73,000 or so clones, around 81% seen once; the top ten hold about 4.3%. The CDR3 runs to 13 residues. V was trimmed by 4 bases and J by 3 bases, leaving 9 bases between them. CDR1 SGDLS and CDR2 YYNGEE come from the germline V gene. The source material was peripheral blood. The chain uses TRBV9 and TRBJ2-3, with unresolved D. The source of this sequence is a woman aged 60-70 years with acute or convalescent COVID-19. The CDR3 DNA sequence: TGTGCCAGCAGCCCCAGGTTGACAGATACGCAGTATTTT. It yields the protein CASSPRLTDTQYF.